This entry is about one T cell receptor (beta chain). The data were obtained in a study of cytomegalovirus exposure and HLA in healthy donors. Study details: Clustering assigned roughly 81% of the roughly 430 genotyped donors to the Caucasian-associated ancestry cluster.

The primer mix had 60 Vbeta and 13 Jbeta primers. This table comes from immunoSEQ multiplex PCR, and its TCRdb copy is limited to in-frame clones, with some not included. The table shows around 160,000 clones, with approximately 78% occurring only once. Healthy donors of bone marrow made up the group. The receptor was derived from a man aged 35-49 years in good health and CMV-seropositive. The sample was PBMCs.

DNA for the CDR3: TGTGCCAGCAGCAAAGTCCGGGGAAGGGCTGAAGCTTTCTTT. It translates to CASSKVRGRAEAFF. The chain joins TRBV21-1 to TRBJ1-1. TRBV21-1 corresponds to a pseudogene. This CDR3 is built from 14 residues.